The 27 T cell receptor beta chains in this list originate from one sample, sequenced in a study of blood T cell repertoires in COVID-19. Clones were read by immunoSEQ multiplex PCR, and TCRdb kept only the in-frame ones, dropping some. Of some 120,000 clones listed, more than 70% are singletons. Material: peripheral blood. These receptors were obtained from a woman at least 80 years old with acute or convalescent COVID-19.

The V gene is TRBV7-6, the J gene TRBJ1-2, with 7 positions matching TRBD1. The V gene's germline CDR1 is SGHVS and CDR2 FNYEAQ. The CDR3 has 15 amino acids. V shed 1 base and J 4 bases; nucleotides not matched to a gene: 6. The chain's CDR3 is CASSLGNGDSYGYTF. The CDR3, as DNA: TGTGCCAGCAGCTTAGGGAACGGGGACAGCTATGGCTACACCTTC.

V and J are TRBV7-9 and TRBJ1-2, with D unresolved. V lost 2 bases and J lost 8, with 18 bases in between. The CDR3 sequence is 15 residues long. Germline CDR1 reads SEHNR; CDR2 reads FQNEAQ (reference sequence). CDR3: CASSLSAGKLIGYTF. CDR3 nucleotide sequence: TGTGCCAGCAGCTTATCGGCCGGGAAGCTAATCGGCTACACCTTC. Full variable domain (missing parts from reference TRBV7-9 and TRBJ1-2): DTGVSQNPRHKITKRGQNVTFRCDPISEHNRLYWYRQTLGQGPEFLTYFQNEAQLEKSRLLSDRFSAERPKGSFSTLEIQRTEQGDSAMYLCASSLSAGKLIGYTFGSGTRLTVV.

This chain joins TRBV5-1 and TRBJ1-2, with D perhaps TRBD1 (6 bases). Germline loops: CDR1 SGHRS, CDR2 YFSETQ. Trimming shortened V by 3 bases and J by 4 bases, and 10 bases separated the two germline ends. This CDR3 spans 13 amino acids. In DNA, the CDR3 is TGCGCCAGCAGCTCGACAGGTCTCTATGGCTACACCTTC. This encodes CASSSTGLYGYTF.

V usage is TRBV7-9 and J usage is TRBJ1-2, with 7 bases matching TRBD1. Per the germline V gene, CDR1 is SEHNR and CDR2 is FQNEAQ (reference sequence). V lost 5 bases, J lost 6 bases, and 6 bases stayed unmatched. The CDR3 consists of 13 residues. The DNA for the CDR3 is TGTGCCAGCAGCGCCTGGGACAGTCATGGCTACACCTTC. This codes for CASSAWDSHGYTF.

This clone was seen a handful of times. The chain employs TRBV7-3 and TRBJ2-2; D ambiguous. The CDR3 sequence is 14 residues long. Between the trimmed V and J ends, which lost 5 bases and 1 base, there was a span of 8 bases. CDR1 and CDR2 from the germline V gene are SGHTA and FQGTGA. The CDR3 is CASSILRNTGELFF. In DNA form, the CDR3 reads TGTGCCAGCAGCATTCTCCGGAACACCGGGGAGCTGTTTTTT.

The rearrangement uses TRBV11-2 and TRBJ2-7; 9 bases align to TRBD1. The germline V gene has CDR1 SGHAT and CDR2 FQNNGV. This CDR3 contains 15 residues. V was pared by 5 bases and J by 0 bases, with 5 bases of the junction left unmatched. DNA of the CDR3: TGTGCCAGCAGCCTCACAGGGGGCATCTCCTACGAGCAGTACTTC. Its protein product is CASSLTGGISYEQYF.

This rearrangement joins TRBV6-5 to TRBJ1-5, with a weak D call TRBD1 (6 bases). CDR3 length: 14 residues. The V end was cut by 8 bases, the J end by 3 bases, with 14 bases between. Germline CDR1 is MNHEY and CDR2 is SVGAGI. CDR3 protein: CASAGRDTNQPQHF. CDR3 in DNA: TGTGCCAGCGCAGGCCGGGACACCAATCAGCCCCAGCATTTT.

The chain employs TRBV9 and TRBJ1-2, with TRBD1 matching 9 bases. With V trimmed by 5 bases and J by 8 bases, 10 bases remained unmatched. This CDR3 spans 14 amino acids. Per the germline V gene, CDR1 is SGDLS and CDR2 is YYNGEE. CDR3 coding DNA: TGTGCCAGCAGGGATACCCGGACAGGGGCCGGCTACACCTTC. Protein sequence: CASRDTRTGAGYTF.

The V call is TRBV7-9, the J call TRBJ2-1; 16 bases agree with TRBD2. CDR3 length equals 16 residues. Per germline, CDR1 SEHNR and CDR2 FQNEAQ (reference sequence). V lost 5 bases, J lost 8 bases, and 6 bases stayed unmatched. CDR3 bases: TGTGCCAGCAGCATAGGGACTAGCGGGAGGGCCTATGAGCAGTTCTTC. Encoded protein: CASSIGTSGRAYEQFF.

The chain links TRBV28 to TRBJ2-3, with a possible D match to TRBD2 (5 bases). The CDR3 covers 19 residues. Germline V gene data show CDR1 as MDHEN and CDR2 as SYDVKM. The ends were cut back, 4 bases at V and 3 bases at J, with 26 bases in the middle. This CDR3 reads CASSYPISEGSLGTDTQYF. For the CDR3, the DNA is TGTGCCAGCAGTTACCCCATATCAGAGGGCTCCCTAGGTACAGATACGCAGTATTTT.

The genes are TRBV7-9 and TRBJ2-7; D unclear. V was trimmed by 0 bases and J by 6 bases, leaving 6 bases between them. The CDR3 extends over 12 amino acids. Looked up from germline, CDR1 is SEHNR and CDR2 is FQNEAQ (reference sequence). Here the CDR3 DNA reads TGTGCCAGCAGCTTAGCGCAGTCCGAGCAGTACTTC. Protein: CASSLAQSEQYF.

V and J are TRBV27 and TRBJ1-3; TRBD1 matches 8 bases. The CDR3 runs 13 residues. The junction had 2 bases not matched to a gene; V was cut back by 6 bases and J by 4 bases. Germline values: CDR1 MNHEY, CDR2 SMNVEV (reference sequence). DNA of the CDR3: TGTGCCAGCAGAAGGACAGGGGGAAACACCATATATTTT. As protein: CASRRTGGNTIYF.

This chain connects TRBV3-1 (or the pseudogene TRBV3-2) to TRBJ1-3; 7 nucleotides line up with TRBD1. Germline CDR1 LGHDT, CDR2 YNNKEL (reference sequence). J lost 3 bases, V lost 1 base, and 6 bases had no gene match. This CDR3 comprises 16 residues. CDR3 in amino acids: CASSQGDRVSGNTIYF. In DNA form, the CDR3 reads TGTGCCAGCAGCCAAGGAGACAGGGTAAGTGGAAACACCATATATTTT.

The DNA for the CDR3 is TGTGCCAGCAGTAGGACAAGCTCTGGAAACACCATATATTTT. Its translation: CASSRTSSGNTIYF. V is TRBV6-5 and J is TRBJ1-3; perhaps TRBD1 as D (5 bases). Germline CDR1 reads MNHEY; CDR2 reads SVGAGI. The CDR3 totals 14 residues. V gave up 5 bases and J gave up 0 bases, with 8 bases separating them.

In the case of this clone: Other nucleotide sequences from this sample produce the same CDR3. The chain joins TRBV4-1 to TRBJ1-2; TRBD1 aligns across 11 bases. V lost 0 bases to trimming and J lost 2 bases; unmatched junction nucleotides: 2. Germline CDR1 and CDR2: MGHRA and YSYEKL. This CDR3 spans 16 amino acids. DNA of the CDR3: TGCGCCAGCAGCCAAGATGGACAGGGGGCGAACTATGGCTACACCTTC. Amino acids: CASSQDGQGANYGYTF.

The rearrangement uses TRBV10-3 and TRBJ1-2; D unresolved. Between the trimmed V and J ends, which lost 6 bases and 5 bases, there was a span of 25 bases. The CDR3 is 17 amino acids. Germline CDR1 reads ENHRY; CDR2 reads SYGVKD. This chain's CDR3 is CAISPLPYPQEEYGYTF. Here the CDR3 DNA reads TGTGCCATCAGCCCCCTTCCCTATCCCCAGGAGGAATATGGCTACACCTTC.

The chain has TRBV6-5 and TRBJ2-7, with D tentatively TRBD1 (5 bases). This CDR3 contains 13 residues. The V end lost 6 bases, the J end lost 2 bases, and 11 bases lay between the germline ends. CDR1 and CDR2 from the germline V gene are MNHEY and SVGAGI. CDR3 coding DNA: TGTGCCAGCAGACAACTGGGGCCCTACGAGCAGTACTTC. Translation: CASRQLGPYEQYF.

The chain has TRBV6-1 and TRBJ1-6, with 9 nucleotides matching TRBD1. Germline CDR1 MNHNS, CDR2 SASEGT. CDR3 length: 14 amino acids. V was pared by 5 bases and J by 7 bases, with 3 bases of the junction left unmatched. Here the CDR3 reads CASSFTGGNSPLHF. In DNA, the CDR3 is TGTGCCAGCAGTTTCACAGGGGGCAATTCACCCCTCCACTTT.

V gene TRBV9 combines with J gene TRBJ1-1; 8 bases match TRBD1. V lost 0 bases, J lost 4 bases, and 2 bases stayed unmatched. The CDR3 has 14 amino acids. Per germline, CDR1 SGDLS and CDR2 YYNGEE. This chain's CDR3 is CASSVGQGATEAFF. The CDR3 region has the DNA TGTGCCAGCAGCGTAGGGCAGGGGGCCACTGAAGCTTTCTTT.

The CDR3 loop reads CASRETGGINGYTF. In nucleotides, the CDR3 is TGTGCCAGCAGAGAAACAGGGGGCATTAATGGCTACACCTTC. The chain joins TRBV3-1 (or the pseudogene TRBV3-2) to TRBJ1-2; 9 bases line up with TRBD1. The trim removed 6 bases at V and 6 bases at J, leaving 8 bases unmatched. The CDR3 is 14 amino acids. CDR1 LGHDT and CDR2 YNNKEL come from the germline V gene (reference sequence).

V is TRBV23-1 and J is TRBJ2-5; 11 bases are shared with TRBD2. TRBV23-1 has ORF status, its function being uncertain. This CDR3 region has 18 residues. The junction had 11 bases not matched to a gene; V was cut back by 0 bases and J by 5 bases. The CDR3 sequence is CASSQSAVAGGPRETQYF. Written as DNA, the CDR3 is TGCGCCAGCAGTCAATCGGCAGTAGCGGGGGGGCCTCGGGAGACCCAGTACTTC.

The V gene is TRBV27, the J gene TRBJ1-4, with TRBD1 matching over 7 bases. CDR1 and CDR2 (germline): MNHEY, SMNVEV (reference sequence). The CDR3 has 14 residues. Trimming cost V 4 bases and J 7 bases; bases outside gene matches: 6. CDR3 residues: CASSSRTGGEKLFF. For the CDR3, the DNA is TGTGCCAGCAGTTCAAGGACAGGAGGTGAAAAACTGTTTTTT.

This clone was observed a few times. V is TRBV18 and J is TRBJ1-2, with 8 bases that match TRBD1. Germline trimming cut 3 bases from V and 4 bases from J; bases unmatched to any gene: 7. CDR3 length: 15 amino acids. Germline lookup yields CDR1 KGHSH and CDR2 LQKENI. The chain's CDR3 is CASSPLPDRVYGYTF. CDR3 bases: TGTGCCAGCTCACCTCTACCGGACAGGGTCTATGGCTACACCTTC.

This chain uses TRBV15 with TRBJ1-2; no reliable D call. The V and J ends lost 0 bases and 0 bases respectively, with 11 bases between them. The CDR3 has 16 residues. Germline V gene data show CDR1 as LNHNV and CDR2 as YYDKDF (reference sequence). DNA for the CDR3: TGTGCCACCAGCAGAGATCCAGGCACCGCTAACTATGGCTACACCTTC. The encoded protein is CATSRDPGTANYGYTF.

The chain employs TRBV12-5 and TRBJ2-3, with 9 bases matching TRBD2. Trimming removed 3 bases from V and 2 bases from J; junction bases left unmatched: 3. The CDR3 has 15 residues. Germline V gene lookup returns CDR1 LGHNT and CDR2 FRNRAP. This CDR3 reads CASGFLAGTTDTQYF. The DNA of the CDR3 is TGTGCTAGTGGTTTTCTAGCGGGGACCACAGATACGCAGTATTTT.

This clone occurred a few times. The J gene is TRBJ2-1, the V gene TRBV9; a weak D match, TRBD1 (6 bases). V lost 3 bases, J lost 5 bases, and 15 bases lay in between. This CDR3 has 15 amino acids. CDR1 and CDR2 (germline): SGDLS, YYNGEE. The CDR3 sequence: CASSDSSWGHNEQFF. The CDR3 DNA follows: TGTGCCAGCAGCGATTCCAGTTGGGGGCACAATGAGCAGTTCTTC.

The CDR3 nucleotides are TGTGCCAGCTCACCGGGACAGGGGATAAATCAGCCCCAGCATTTT. Its protein is CASSPGQGINQPQHF. The rearrangement uses TRBV18 and TRBJ1-5; the match to TRBD1 covers 10 bases. Germline CDR1 is KGHSH and CDR2 is LQKENI. Trimming took 3 bases from V and 4 from J; bases not matched to a gene: 3. The CDR3 sequence is 15 residues long.